This entry lists 28 T cell receptor beta chains sequenced from one sample in a study of blood T cells in healthy people across ages. Through a sample-barcoded 5' primer and a J-beta primer mix, a second PCR was run for 7 to 11 cycles. Each CDR3 protein gets one entry after TCRdb re-called the 5' RACE reads with MiXCR. Counted here are around 870,000 distinct CDR3 sequences, around 30% occurring once; the ten biggest clones make up around a sixth. Input material: blood. Receptors originate from an elderly woman in good health.

This chain uses TRBV27 with TRBJ1-1; D might be TRBD1 (5 bases). V dropped 6 bases and J dropped 1 base, with 15 bases sitting between them. Germline lookup yields CDR1 MNHEY and CDR2 SMNVEV (reference sequence). The CDR3 consists of 15 residues. The CDR3 nucleotides are TGTGCCAGCAGATCCCTTCCGACAGCGAACACTGAAGCTTTCTTT. Amino acid sequence: CASRSLPTANTEAFF.

This clonotype was recorded at least ten times. V usage is TRBV7-2 and J usage is TRBJ2-3, with D perhaps being TRBD1 or TRBD2 (6 bases each). V lost 4 bases, J lost 1 base, and 12 bases lay in between. CDR1 SGHTA and CDR2 FQGNSA come from the germline V gene. This CDR3 region has 15 residues. The CDR3 nucleotides are TGTGCCAGCAGCTCGGTTGGGGGGCGCACAGATACGCAGTATTTT. Protein product: CASSSVGGRTDTQYF.

Ten or more counts support this clonotype. The chain couples TRBV5-1 to TRBJ2-5; perhaps TRBD1 as D (5 bases). V was trimmed by 7 bases and J by 2 bases, leaving 18 bases between them. There are 15 residues in the CDR3. CDR1 and CDR2 from the germline V gene are SGHRS and YFSETQ. The CDR3 spells CASSPRQGGQETQYF. CDR3 sequence (DNA): TGCGCCAGCTCGCCCCGTCAGGGTGGTCAAGAGACCCAGTACTTC.

There are many counts of this clonotype. This chain connects TRBV6-2 or TRBV6-3 to TRBJ2-1; possibly TRBD1 for D (6 bases). Trimming removed 6 bases at V and 6 bases at J, with 12 bases between. This CDR3 comprises 13 residues. Germline values: CDR1 MNHEY, CDR2 SVGEGT. In DNA form, the CDR3 reads TGTGCCAGCAGAACGACAGGAGTCAATGAGCAGTTCTTC. Its protein is CASRTTGVNEQFF.

This clonotype was detected a few times. One base away lies a much larger clone, so this may be a sequencing read error. V gene TRBV7-2 combines with J gene TRBJ2-5; the match to TRBD2 covers 15 bases. J was trimmed by 7 bases and V by 5 bases; bases with no gene match: 8. The CDR3 loop spans 16 amino acids. CDR1 and CDR2 (germline): SGHTA, FQGNSA. CDR3 bases: TGTGCCAGCAGCGTCGGACTAGCGGGGGGGCGAGGGACCCAGTACTTC. Its protein product is CASSVGLAGGRGTQYF.

This clonotype has a count of ten or more. This chain links TRBV11-2 with TRBJ2-1, with D possibly matching TRBD1 (5 bases). Germline V gene lookup returns CDR1 SGHAT and CDR2 FQNNGV. The ends were cut back, 1 base at V and 3 bases at J, with 13 bases in the middle. The CDR3 consists of 16 residues. CDR3: CASSLGGHQYYNEQFF. The CDR3 DNA reads TGTGCCAGCAGCTTAGGCGGACACCAGTACTACAATGAGCAGTTCTTC.

This clonotype was seen ten or more times. The chain uses TRBV3-1 and TRBJ1-2; 11 bases are a match to TRBD1. The ends lost 3 bases at V and 4 bases at J; junction bases unmatched: 10. The CDR3 covers 17 residues. Germline-derived CDR1 and CDR2 are LGHDT and YNNKEL (reference sequence). CDR3 sequence: CASSQPGQGVSVYGYTF. In nucleotides, the CDR3 is TGTGCCAGCAGCCAGCCGGGACAGGGGGTTTCAGTCTATGGCTACACCTTC.

This clonotype was observed at least ten times. This chain connects TRBV4-2 to TRBJ2-3; 9 nucleotides align to TRBD2. Trimming removed 2 bases from V and 2 bases from J; junction bases left unmatched: 11. There are 18 residues in the CDR3. Looked up from germline, CDR1 is LGHNA and CDR2 is YNFKEQ. CDR3 residues: CASSQRGEAGGSTDTQYF. CDR3 nucleotides: TGTGCCAGCAGCCAAAGAGGGGAAGCGGGGGGTTCCACAGATACGCAGTATTTT.

This clonotype was seen ten or more times. This chain uses TRBV27 with TRBJ2-7, with D uncertain. CDR3 size: 11 residues. V was clipped by 6 bases and J by 2 bases, with 5 bases between them. Germline CDR1 reads MNHEY; CDR2 reads SMNVEV (reference sequence). The chain's CDR3 is CASRNTYEQYF. The CDR3 DNA reads TGTGCCAGCAGGAACACCTACGAGCAGTACTTC.

This chain joins TRBV2 and TRBJ1-3; tentative D call: TRBD1 (6 bases). This CDR3 region has 14 residues. Germline values: CDR1 SNHLY, CDR2 FYNNEI. Trimming removed 5 bases at V and 2 bases at J, with 10 bases between. CDR3 sequence reads: CASSQQGTGNTIYF. The CDR3 DNA reads TGTGCCAGCAGTCAACAGGGTACTGGAAACACCATATATTTT.

In this sample, this clonotype turned up many times. CDR3: CASSLIRGSNQETQYF. The CDR3 DNA reads as TGTGCCAGCAGCTTAATTCGGGGCTCAAACCAAGAGACCCAGTACTTC. V is TRBV7-2 and J is TRBJ2-5; D might be TRBD1 or TRBD2, each matching 5 bases. The CDR3 has 16 residues. The germline CDR1 and CDR2 sequences are SGHTA and FQGNSA. V gave up 2 bases and J gave up 0 bases, with 13 bases separating them.

The genes are TRBV7-2 and TRBJ2-7, with D hard to call. Per germline, CDR1 SGHTA and CDR2 FQGNSA. V lost 5 bases and J lost 0, with 14 bases in between. This CDR3 is 15 amino acids long. This CDR3 is CASSVVTDSSYEQYF. The CDR3 bases are TGTGCCAGCAGCGTAGTGACGGATAGCTCCTACGAGCAGTACTTC.

CDR3 nucleotide sequence: TGCAGTGCTAGGCTCACCAGGGACAAGCGCTACGAGCAGTACTTC. Encoded protein: CSARLTRDKRYEQYF. The chain employs TRBV20-1 and TRBJ2-7, with TRBD1 as a possible D gene (6 bases). The CDR3 consists of 15 residues. The germline CDR1 and CDR2 sequences are DFQATT and SNEGSKA (reference sequence). Between the trimmed V and J ends, which lost 3 bases and 3 bases, there was a span of 18 bases.

This clonotype was detected ten times or more. The J gene is TRBJ2-3, the V gene TRBV11-1; 9 positions match TRBD2. Germline V lookup: CDR1 SGHAT, CDR2 FQDESV (reference sequence). J lost 6 bases, V lost 5 bases, and 12 bases had no gene match. The CDR3 consists of 16 residues. The CDR3 spells CASSTRSSGVVDTQYF. In DNA form, the CDR3 reads TGTGCCAGCAGCACCCGGTCTAGCGGGGTCGTGGATACGCAGTATTTT.

This clonotype was seen at least ten times. This rearrangement joins TRBV10-3 to TRBJ2-3, with D possibly matching TRBD2 (7 bases). V shed 8 bases and J shed 3 bases, with 9 bases lying between them. This CDR3 has 12 residues. CDR1 and CDR2 from the germline V gene are ENHRY and SYGVKD. As DNA, the CDR3 is TGTGCCATCGCGGGGGCGACAGATACGCAGTATTTT. Translating gives CAIAGATDTQYF.

The table lists this clonotype with a few counts. DNA for the CDR3: TGTGCCAGCAGTTCGGCGGCGGGGGGGCGGAATGAGCAGTACTTC. Its translation: CASSSAAGGRNEQYF. The chain links TRBV6-2 or TRBV6-3 to TRBJ2-5; TRBD2 aligns across 9 bases. V dropped 4 bases and J dropped 11; count of bases not matched to a gene: 14. The CDR3 is 15 residues long. Per germline, CDR1 MNHEY and CDR2 SVGEGT.

On this clonotype itself: It may be a read error: a sequence one base away is much more abundant. The chain carries TRBV11-2 and TRBJ2-7; the D gene is possibly TRBD2 (6 bases). V lost 2 bases, J lost 5 bases, and 16 bases lay in between. Germline V CDR1 and CDR2: SGHAT, FQNNGV. This CDR3 is 15 amino acids long. DNA for the CDR3: TGTGCCAGCAGCTTAATAGCGGCTACCGGGAACGAGCAGTACTTC. Its translation: CASSLIAATGNEQYF.

This clonotype was seen many times. V gene TRBV20-1 combines with J gene TRBJ1-5, with D possibly TRBD1 on 5 matching bases. The germline V gene has CDR1 DFQATT and CDR2 SNEGSKA (reference sequence). The length of the CDR3 is 14 residues. The V gene lost 6 bases and the J gene lost 7 bases, with 19 bases spanning the gap. The CDR3 DNA reads TGCAGTGCCAGCGAGAGTGGGGGAAACCAGCCCCAGCATTTT. Translated, it gives CSASESGGNQPQHF.

The table lists this clonotype with a count of one. This may be a read error, as it is one base from a much larger clone. The V call is TRBV3-1, the J call TRBJ2-3; tentative D call: TRBD1 (6 bases). V dropped 3 bases and J dropped 10 bases, with 20 bases sitting between them. Germline V gives CDR1 LGHDT, CDR2 YNNKEL (reference sequence). The CDR3 is 15 amino acids. DNA for the CDR3: TGTGCCAGCAGCCAGGGAGCGACCAGCAGGGGTGCGCAGTATTTT. Translating gives CASSQGATSRGAQYF.

The chain combines TRBV5-1 with TRBJ2-7; TRBD1 agrees at 7 bases. V shed 3 bases, J shed 1 base, and the junction held 7 bases outside the gene matches. The germline V gene encodes CDR1 SGHRS and CDR2 YFSETQ. The CDR3 consists of 15 residues. CDR3 residues: CASSSTPQGSYEQYF. In nucleotides, the CDR3 is TGCGCCAGCAGCTCAACACCACAGGGGTCCTACGAGCAGTACTTC.

The chain combines TRBV18 with TRBJ1-2, with D perhaps matching TRBD1 (6 bases). The CDR3 consists of 14 residues. CDR1 and CDR2 (germline): KGHSH, LQKENI. V lost 4 bases and J lost 3, with 12 bases in between. CDR3 loop: CASSRLQGDYGYTF. The CDR3 DNA reads TGTGCCAGCTCACGACTACAGGGAGACTATGGCTACACCTTC. The whole variable domain, filled in from reference TRBV18 and TRBJ1-2, reads NAGVMQNPRHLVRRRGQEARLRCSPMKGHSHVYWYRQLPEEGLKFMVYLQKENIIDESGMPKERFSAEFPKEGPSILRIQQVVRGDSAAYFCASSRLQGDYGYTFGSGTRLTVV.

About this clonotype: Germline and junction disagree at one end, which may indicate a read error. The chain links TRBV12-3 or TRBV12-4 to TRBJ1-1; the match to TRBD1 covers 7 bases. The length of the CDR3 is 13 residues. CDR3 nucleotides: TGTGCCAGCAGTTTGGACAGGAACACTGAAGCTTGCTTT. This gives the protein CASSLDRNTEACF.

This clonotype was seen repeatedly, ten times or more. The rearrangement links TRBV6-2 or TRBV6-3 to TRBJ2-3; tentatively, D is TRBD1 (5 bases). This CDR3 has 15 amino acids. V shed 7 bases and J shed 3 bases, with 17 bases lying between them. Germline V CDR1 and CDR2: MNHEY, SVGEGT. Here the CDR3 reads CASKGQGISTDTQYF. CDR3 DNA sequence: TGTGCCAGCAAGGGGCAGGGTATTTCGACAGATACGCAGTATTTT.

V usage is TRBV20-1 and J usage is TRBJ1-1, with D perhaps TRBD1 (5 bases). This CDR3 has 12 amino acids. V lost 3 bases and J lost 1, with 6 bases in between. Per germline, CDR1 DFQATT and CDR2 SNEGSKA (reference sequence). In nucleotides, the CDR3 is TGCAGTGCTAGCCAGGGGAACACTGAAGCTTTCTTT. Protein sequence: CSASQGNTEAFF.

This clonotype was found once. V gene TRBV7-2 combines with J gene TRBJ1-1; no reliable D call. In germline, CDR1 is SGHTA, CDR2 FQGNSA. Trimming took off 2 bases at V and 0 bases at J, with 13 bases between the two ends. This CDR3 has 16 amino acids. The CDR3 region is CASSLYRAGLNTEAFF. The CDR3 DNA is TGTGCCAGCAGCTTATACCGGGCAGGATTGAACACTGAAGCTTTCTTT.

J is TRBJ2-3 and V is TRBV6-5, with 7 bases fitting TRBD1. This CDR3 comprises 14 residues. From germline, CDR1 is MNHEY and CDR2 SVGAGI. With V trimmed by 8 bases and J by 8 bases, 13 bases remained unmatched. The CDR3 DNA sequence: TGTGCCAGCGCCCTGGGACAGCTACTTGGTACGCAGTATTTT. It yields the protein CASALGQLLGTQYF.

The table lists this clonotype with many counts. The chain joins TRBV5-1 to TRBJ2-1; TRBD2 matches at 10 bases. Germline values: CDR1 SGHRS, CDR2 YFSETQ. V lost 4 bases, J lost 2 bases, and 9 bases stayed unmatched. The CDR3 is made up of 17 amino acids. CDR3 amino acids: CASSPYSLAGAYNEQFF. The CDR3 region has the DNA TGCGCCAGCAGCCCCTATAGTCTAGCGGGGGCCTACAATGAGCAGTTCTTC.

As regards this clonotype: Germline is not matched at one junction end, which may reflect a read error. The J gene is TRBJ2-7, the V gene TRBV18; D might be TRBD2 (7 bases). TRBJ2-5 explains the end of the DNA better; the J call may be wrong. The CDR3 consists of 13 residues. CDR1 and CDR2 (germline): KGHSH, LQKENI. CDR3 DNA: TGTGCCGGCTCACCGGGGGGCCGGGAGACCCAGTACTTC. Its protein product is CAGSPGGRETQYF.